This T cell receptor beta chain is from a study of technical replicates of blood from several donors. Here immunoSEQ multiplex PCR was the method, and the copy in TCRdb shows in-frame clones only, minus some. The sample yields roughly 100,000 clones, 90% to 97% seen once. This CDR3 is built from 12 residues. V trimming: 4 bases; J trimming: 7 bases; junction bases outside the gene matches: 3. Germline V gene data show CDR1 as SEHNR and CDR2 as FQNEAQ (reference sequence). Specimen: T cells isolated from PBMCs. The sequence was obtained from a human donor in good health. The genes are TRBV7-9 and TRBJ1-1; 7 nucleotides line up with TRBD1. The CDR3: CASSSGGVEAFF. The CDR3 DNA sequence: TGTGCCAGCAGCTCAGGGGGAGTTGAAGCTTTCTTT.